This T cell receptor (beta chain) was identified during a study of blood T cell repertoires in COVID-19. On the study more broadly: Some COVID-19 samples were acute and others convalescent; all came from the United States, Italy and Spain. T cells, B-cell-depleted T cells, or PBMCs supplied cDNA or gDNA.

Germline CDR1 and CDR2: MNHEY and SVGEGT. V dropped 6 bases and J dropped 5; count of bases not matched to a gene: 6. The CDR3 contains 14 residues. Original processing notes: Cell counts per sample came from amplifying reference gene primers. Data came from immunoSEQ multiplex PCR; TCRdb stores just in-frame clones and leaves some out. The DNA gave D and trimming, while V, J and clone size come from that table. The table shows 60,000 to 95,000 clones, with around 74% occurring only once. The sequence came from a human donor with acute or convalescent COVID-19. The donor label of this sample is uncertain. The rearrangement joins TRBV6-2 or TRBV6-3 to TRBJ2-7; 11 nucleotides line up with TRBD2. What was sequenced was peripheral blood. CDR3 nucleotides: TGTGCCAGCAGCCTTAGCGGGAGGGCCCACGAGCAGTACTTC. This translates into CASSLSGRAHEQYF.